These 9 T cell receptor beta chains originate from one sample sequenced in a study of OX40 agonist ivuxolimab in advanced cancers. The repertoire was sequenced with immunoSEQ multiplex PCR; TCRdb's copy has only in-frame clones and lacks some. The data contain about 79,000 clones, 92% of them singletons. Sequenced material: CD4+ or CD8+ T cells sorted from blood, taken in a trial of the OX40 agonist ivuxolimab. Every receptor here comes from an adult with an advanced solid tumor such as melanoma, head and neck, liver or kidney cancer.

This chain connects TRBV9 to TRBJ2-3, with TRBD1 as a possible D gene (6 bases). Trimming removed 1 base from V and 0 bases from J, with 9 bases in between. In germline, CDR1 is SGDLS, CDR2 YYNGEE. CDR3 length equals 15 residues. The DNA for the CDR3 is TGTGCCAGCAGCGTAACAGGGTCTAGCACAGATACGCAGTATTTT. It specifies CASSVTGSSTDTQYF.

The chain employs TRBV11-2 and TRBJ2-2, with D uncertain. This CDR3 is 10 amino acids long. Germline loops: CDR1 SGHAT, CDR2 FQNNGV. V dropped 3 bases and J dropped 9 bases, with 2 bases sitting between them. The CDR3 spells CASSFWELFF. The DNA for the CDR3 is TGTGCCAGCAGCTTCTGGGAGCTGTTTTTT.

V and J are TRBV7-9 and TRBJ2-5, with 14 bases matching TRBD2. CDR1 and CDR2 (germline): SEHNR, FQNEAQ (reference sequence). After removal of 5 bases from V and 2 bases from J, the junction contained 13 bases not matched to a gene. The CDR3 has 19 residues. CDR3 bases: TGTGCCAGCAGCCCAAGGACTAGCGGGGGGCCAAATGAACAAGAGACCCAGTACTTC. It translates to CASSPRTSGGPNEQETQYF. The full variable domain, its missing parts supplied by reference TRBV7-9 and TRBJ2-5, is DTGVSQNPRHKITKRGQNVTFRCDPISEHNRLYWYRQTLGQGPEFLTYFQNEAQLEKSRLLSDRFSAERPKGSFSTLEIQRTEQGDSAMYLCASSPRTSGGPNEQETQYFGPGTRLLVL.

The rearrangement joins TRBV6-6 to TRBJ2-3; 8 nucleotides agree with TRBD1. Trimming took 4 bases from V and 0 from J; bases not matched to a gene: 6. This CDR3 has 16 residues. Germline CDR1 MNHNY, CDR2 SVGAGI (reference sequence). In DNA, the CDR3 is TGTGCCAGCAGTTCCAGGGGGCTTGATAGCACAGATACGCAGTATTTT. Translated, it gives CASSSRGLDSTDTQYF.

CDR3 nucleotide sequence: TGTGCCAGCAGCTCCCAAGCAACTAATGAAAAACTGTTTTTT. Residues: CASSSQATNEKLFF. The chain joins TRBV7-9 to TRBJ1-4; D is unresolved. Germline V gives CDR1 SEHNR, CDR2 FQNEAQ (reference sequence). The CDR3 sequence is 14 residues long. Deletions cut 4 bases from V and 0 bases from J, with 6 bases between.

The chain employs TRBV25-1 and TRBJ2-1, with D perhaps matching TRBD1 or TRBD2 (5 bases each). Trimming removed 4 bases at V and 1 base at J, with 14 bases between. The CDR3 loop spans 16 amino acids. Per the germline V gene, CDR1 is MGHDK and CDR2 is SYGVNS. CDR3 residues: CASSVAGTQSYNEQFF. CDR3 DNA sequence: TGTGCCAGCAGTGTAGCCGGGACCCAGTCCTACAATGAGCAGTTCTTC.

Note on this clone: This sample also contains other DNA sequences that code for the same CDR3. This sequence joins TRBV5-1 and TRBJ2-7; the D is unclear. CDR1 and CDR2 (germline): SGHRS, YFSETQ. CDR3 length: 12 amino acids. Trimming took off 0 bases at V and 0 bases at J, with 1 base between the two ends. The CDR3 loop is CASSLASYEQYF. The CDR3 region has the DNA TGCGCCAGCAGCTTGGCCTCCTACGAGCAGTACTTC.

J is TRBJ2-7 and V is TRBV15; D perhaps matches TRBD1 (5 bases). The CDR3 loop spans 14 amino acids. Germline V CDR1 and CDR2: LNHNV, YYDKDF (reference sequence). The germline V and J ends were trimmed by 5 bases and 2 bases, with 13 bases remaining between them. The CDR3 DNA follows: TGTGCCACCAGCCTTAGACAGTCTACCTACGAGCAGTACTTC. Translation gives CATSLRQSTYEQYF.

This chain links TRBV9 with TRBJ2-1, with TRBD1 identical over 7 bases. V shed 0 bases, J shed 5 bases, and the junction held 5 bases outside the gene matches. This CDR3 contains 15 residues. Germline loops: CDR1 SGDLS, CDR2 YYNGEE. The CDR3 DNA reads TGTGCCAGCAGCGTAGAGGGGACAGTGAACAATGAGCAGTTCTTC. This codes for CASSVEGTVNNEQFF. The full variable domain, completed using reference TRBV9 and TRBJ2-1, is DSGVTQTPKHLITATGQRVTLRCSPRSGDLSVYWYQQSLDQGLQFLIQYYNGEERAKGNILERFSAQQFPDLHSELNLSSLELGDSALYFCASSVEGTVNNEQFFGPGTRLTVL.